The 2 T cell receptor beta chains below were found in one sample sequenced in a study of blood T cell repertoires in COVID-19. Method: immunoSEQ multiplex PCR; TCRdb's copy keeps in-frame clones and lacks some. The table records 85,000 to 90,000 clones, approximately 89% of them present only once. Material for sequencing was peripheral blood. The source of these receptors is a woman over 75 with active COVID-19.

This clone was recorded a few times. The chain combines TRBV4-3 with TRBJ2-7; D remains unclear. V dropped 0 bases and J dropped 2 bases, with 11 bases sitting between them. CDR1 is LGHNA, CDR2 YSLEER, per germline. CDR3 length equals 15 residues. CDR3 sequence (DNA): TGCGCCAGCAGCCAAGACCCGGGTCCCACCTACGAGCAGTACTTC. Its protein product is CASSQDPGPTYEQYF.

The V gene is TRBV7-2, the J gene TRBJ1-1, with D possibly matching TRBD1 (6 bases). V lost 5 bases to trimming and J lost 3 bases, with 10 bases between them. This CDR3 comprises 13 residues. Per the germline V gene, CDR1 is SGHTA and CDR2 is FQGNSA. The CDR3 is CASSPHRDTEAFF. The DNA for the CDR3 is TGTGCCAGCAGCCCACACAGGGACACTGAAGCTTTCTTT.